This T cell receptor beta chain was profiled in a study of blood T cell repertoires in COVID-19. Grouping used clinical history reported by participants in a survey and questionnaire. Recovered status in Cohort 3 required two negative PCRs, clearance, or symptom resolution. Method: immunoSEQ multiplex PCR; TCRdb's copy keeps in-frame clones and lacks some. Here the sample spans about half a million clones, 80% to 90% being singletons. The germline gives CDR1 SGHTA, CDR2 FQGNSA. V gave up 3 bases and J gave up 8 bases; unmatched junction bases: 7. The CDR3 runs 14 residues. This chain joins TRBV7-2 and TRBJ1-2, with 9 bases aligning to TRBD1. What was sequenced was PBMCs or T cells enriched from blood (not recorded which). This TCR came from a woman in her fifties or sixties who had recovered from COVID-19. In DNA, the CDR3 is TGTGCCAGCAGCTTTGGGTCAGGGACAGGGGGCTACACCTTC. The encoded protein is CASSFGSGTGGYTF.